The source of this T cell receptor beta chain is a study of T cell repertoires in cytomegalovirus infection. The wider study: Peptides in the study included HLA-C-restricted and HLA-B-restricted CMV epitopes. It can be stated that public TCR beta signatures indicated CMV infection as well as a matching HLA type. Study-level findings and limits: Frequencies of public TCR beta families were cumulated, and this identified carriers of CMV plus the relevant HLA. Dominating the ex vivo response were HLA-C-restricted CMV-specific TCR beta clonotypes.

TCRdb analysed the reads with MiXCR anew, one entry per CDR3 protein. The top ten hold about 14% of the sample, which has about 900,000 distinct CDR3 sequences, approximately 31% seen once. Details on this clonotype: Its antigen is unknown.

The sample consisted of cultured CD8+ T cells from PBMCs, taken from culture after CMV antigen stimulation. This receptor was identified in a human donor in good health (CMV status not recorded). Some clones in this sample may be carry-over from other donors' samples.

The CDR3 loop reads CATSDDRGQAFF. The CDR3 DNA follows: TGTGCCACCAGTGATGACCGGGGCCAGGCTTTCTTT. The gene calls are TRBV24-1 and TRBJ1-1; D is perhaps TRBD1 (5 bases). The V and J ends lost 3 bases and 11 bases respectively, with 12 bases between them. From germline, CDR1 is KGHDR and CDR2 SFDVKD. The CDR3 has 12 amino acids.